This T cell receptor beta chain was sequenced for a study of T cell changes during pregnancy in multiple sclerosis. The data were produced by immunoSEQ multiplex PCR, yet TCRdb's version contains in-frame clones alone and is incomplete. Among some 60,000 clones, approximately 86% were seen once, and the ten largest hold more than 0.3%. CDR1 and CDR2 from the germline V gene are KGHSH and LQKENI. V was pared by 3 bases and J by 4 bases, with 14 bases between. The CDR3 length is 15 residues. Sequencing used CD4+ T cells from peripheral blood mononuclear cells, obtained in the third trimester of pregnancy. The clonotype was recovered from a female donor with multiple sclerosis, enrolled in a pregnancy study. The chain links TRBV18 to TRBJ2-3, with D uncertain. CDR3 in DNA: TGTGCCAGCTCACCCGTGGGTAACGAGGCAGATACGCAGTATTTT. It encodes CASSPVGNEADTQYF.